Shown below are 30 T cell receptor beta chains from a single sample sequenced in a study of T cell repertoires in cytomegalovirus infection (dated by TCRdb to the late 2010s). The sequencer was an Illumina HiSeq 1500. The public reads were reanalyzed by TCRdb: fastp trimming at Q25, MiXCR alignment, in-frame beta chains only. CDR3 protein sequences are deduplicated, and each keeps its most common genes and DNA. This sample lists hundreds of thousands of distinct CDR3 sequences; roughly 26% were detected once. The top ten clonotypes cover 6.5% to 10% of the sample. The specimen was CD8+ T cells from PBMCs. These receptor sequences come from a human donor in good health (CMV status not recorded). Some clones in this sample may be carry-over from other donors' samples.

As for this clonotype: Mismatch with germline at one junction end may stem from a read error. The V call is TRBV6-6, the J call TRBJ2-5; 7 bases line up with TRBD2. This CDR3 has 14 amino acids. Germline values: CDR1 MNHNY, CDR2 SVGAGI (reference sequence). The DNA for the CDR3 is TGTACCAGCAGTTACACGGGAGGCCCAGAGACCCAGTACTTC. Protein product: CTSSYTGGPETQYF.

The chain has TRBV15 and TRBJ1-5, with D tentatively TRBD1 (5 bases). The germline V gene has CDR1 LNHNV and CDR2 YYDKDF (reference sequence). The CDR3 sequence is 17 residues long. The ends were cut back, 0 bases at V and 3 bases at J, with 15 bases in the middle. The CDR3 spells CATSRDSIPGLNQPQHF. The CDR3 DNA sequence: TGTGCCACCAGCAGAGATTCTATTCCAGGGCTCAATCAGCCCCAGCATTTT.

The count of this clonotype is one. The chain recombines TRBV7-9 with TRBJ2-2; 9 bases agree with TRBD2. CDR3 length: 16 amino acids. V was clipped by 5 bases and J by 6 bases; unmatched bases: 10. CDR1 is SEHNR and CDR2 is FQNEAQ in the germline V gene (reference sequence). In DNA, the CDR3 is TGTGCCAGCAGCCTGCCCGAGCGGGGGGTATCCGGGGAGCTGTTTTTT. Its protein is CASSLPERGVSGELFF.

This clonotype was seen only a few times. The chain employs TRBV7-9 and TRBJ1-1; D unclear. CDR1 is SEHNR, CDR2 FQNEAQ, per germline (reference sequence). The CDR3 is 13 amino acids. Trimming took 7 bases from V and 1 from J, leaving 10 bases between them. CDR3 sequence: CASTRGRNTEAFF. In DNA, the CDR3 is TGTGCCAGCACCCGTGGTCGGAACACTGAAGCTTTCTTT.

The chain carries TRBV7-3 and TRBJ2-5; D not certain. The germline V gene has CDR1 SGHTA and CDR2 FQGTGA. The CDR3 has 16 amino acids. Between the trimmed V and J ends, which lost 2 bases and 3 bases, there was a span of 16 bases. CDR3 amino acids: CASSLGYRPEEETQYF. CDR3 DNA sequence: TGTGCCAGCAGCTTAGGTTACAGACCCGAGGAAGAGACCCAGTACTTC.

This clonotype was recorded many times. The rearrangement links TRBV6-5 to TRBJ2-1, with no clear D. The CDR3 covers 16 residues. CDR1 is MNHEY and CDR2 is SVGAGI in the germline V gene. Trimming removed 0 bases at V and 3 bases at J, with 12 bases between. This CDR3 is CASSYSTYGGYNEQFF. The CDR3 DNA sequence: TGTGCCAGCAGTTACTCAACCTACGGTGGCTACAATGAGCAGTTCTTC.

This clonotype showed up just a few times. The chain is built from TRBV15 and TRBJ2-4; TRBD1 matches 10 bases. Germline CDR1 and CDR2: LNHNV and YYDKDF (reference sequence). The CDR3 loop spans 15 amino acids. The ends lost 0 bases at V and 7 bases at J; junction bases unmatched: 3. Here the CDR3 DNA reads TGTGCCACCAGCAGAGATCTGGGACAGGGGAACATTCAGTACTTC. This gives the protein CATSRDLGQGNIQYF.

The chain carries TRBV7-9 and TRBJ1-1; D is possibly TRBD1 (6 bases). The CDR3 has 15 amino acids. From germline, CDR1 is SEHNR and CDR2 FQNEAQ (reference sequence). V dropped 3 bases and J dropped 5 bases, with 16 bases sitting between them. CDR3 sequence: CASSFLQGGETEAFF. The CDR3 coding sequence is TGTGCCAGCAGCTTCTTACAGGGAGGAGAGACTGAAGCTTTCTTT. The full variable domain, with the rest looked up from reference TRBV7-9 and TRBJ1-1, is DTGVSQNPRHKITKRGQNVTFRCDPISEHNRLYWYRQTLGQGPEFLTYFQNEAQLEKSRLLSDRFSAERPKGSFSTLEIQRTEQGDSAMYLCASSFLQGGETEAFFGQGTRLTVV.

This clonotype was seen a single time. The V call is TRBV20-1, the J call TRBJ2-2, with 10 bases lining up with TRBD2. This CDR3 is built from 18 residues. The ends lost 0 bases at V and 5 bases at J; junction bases unmatched: 12. CDR1 and CDR2 from the germline V gene are DFQATT and SNEGSKA (reference sequence). CDR3 DNA: TGCAGTGCTAGAGATCGGAGTCAGCGGGGGGGCCGGACCGGGGAGCTGTTTTTT. Encoded protein: CSARDRSQRGGRTGELFF.

The V and J genes are TRBV7-9 and TRBJ2-7; D remains unclear. Germline CDR1 reads SEHNR; CDR2 reads FQNEAQ (reference sequence). V was shortened by 3 bases and J by 5 bases, with 20 bases between the two germline ends. CDR3 length equals 16 residues. CDR3 loop: CASSFPVIGPSDEQYF. The CDR3 DNA reads TGTGCCAGCAGCTTTCCCGTTATCGGTCCTTCTGACGAGCAGTACTTC.

This clonotype was seen many times. The rearrangement joins TRBV7-2 to TRBJ1-1; TRBD1 aligns across 8 bases. V lost 4 bases and J lost 0; bases outside the gene matches: 4. The CDR3 length is 15 residues. CDR1 and CDR2 (germline): SGHTA, FQGNSA. The CDR3 nucleotides read TGTGCCAGCAGCTCCGACAGGGGTTTGAACACTGAAGCTTTCTTT. It is translated as CASSSDRGLNTEAFF.

In its sample, this clonotype was seen a few times. This chain joins TRBV29-1 and TRBJ2-3, with 10 bases that match TRBD1. CDR1 is SQVTM, CDR2 ANQGSEA, per germline. This CDR3 comprises 15 residues. V trimming: 1 base; J trimming: 4 bases; junction bases outside the gene matches: 5. The CDR3: CSVEGQGAVADTQYF. In DNA form, the CDR3 reads TGCAGCGTTGAAGGACAGGGGGCCGTCGCAGATACGCAGTATTTT.

This clonotype occurred many times. The chain couples TRBV7-9 to TRBJ2-7; D is ambiguous. This CDR3 is 12 amino acids long. Trimming shortened V by 4 bases and J by 6 bases, and 10 bases separated the two germline ends. Germline V CDR1 and CDR2: SEHNR, FQNEAQ (reference sequence). The DNA for the CDR3 is TGTGCCAGCAGCTCCCGACCGTCCGAGCAGTACTTC. It is translated as CASSSRPSEQYF.

This chain uses TRBV2 with TRBJ2-1; D call uncertain. The length of the CDR3 is 13 residues. CDR1 and CDR2 from the germline V gene are SNHLY and FYNNEI. V shed 3 bases and J shed 7 bases, with 10 bases lying between them. The chain's CDR3 is CASSDTDQNEQFF. CDR3 nucleotide sequence: TGTGCCAGCAGTGATACGGATCAAAATGAGCAGTTCTTC.

This clonotype was detected ten times or more. The chain has TRBV6-6 and TRBJ2-7, with D unclear. V was clipped by 5 bases and J by 0 bases, with 14 bases between them. The V gene's germline CDR1 is MNHNY and CDR2 SVGAGI (reference sequence). The CDR3 has 15 residues. In DNA, the CDR3 is TGTGCCAGCAGTGGAGACGGCAGACGCTCCTACGAGCAGTACGTC. It yields the protein CASSGDGRRSYEQYV.

This clonotype was seen more than once but under ten times. The J gene is TRBJ2-1, the V gene TRBV13; 7 bases align to TRBD2. The J segment lost 8 bases and the V segment lost 3 bases, leaving 7 bases of the junction unmatched. Per germline, CDR1 PRHDT and CDR2 FYEKMQ (reference sequence). This CDR3 region has 14 residues. In nucleotides, the CDR3 is TGTGCCAGCAGCTTTAACGGGGGGTACGATGAGCAGTTCTTC. It encodes CASSFNGGYDEQFF.

This clonotype was recorded a few times. This chain links TRBV27 with TRBJ2-2; 9 nucleotides line up with TRBD1. J lost 7 bases, V lost 7 bases, and 7 bases had no gene match. This CDR3 is built from 14 residues. The germline gives CDR1 MNHEY, CDR2 SMNVEV (reference sequence). CDR3 loop: CASTPGTGLGELFF. Written as DNA, the CDR3 is TGTGCCAGCACCCCCGGGACAGGGCTCGGGGAGCTGTTTTTT.

The V call is TRBV18, the J call TRBJ2-1; 9 nucleotides align to TRBD1. The trim removed 2 bases at V and 4 bases at J, leaving 9 bases unmatched. The CDR3 runs 17 residues. CDR1 and CDR2 (germline): KGHSH, LQKENI. The CDR3 loop is CASSPLLRTGEYNEQFF. CDR3 nucleotides: TGTGCCAGCTCACCATTATTGAGGACAGGGGAATACAATGAGCAGTTCTTC.

In the case of this clonotype: A junction end diverges from the germline sequence, so it may reflect a read error. This chain links TRBV27 with TRBJ2-4; D tentatively reads TRBD1 or TRBD2 (6 bases each). Germline V gene data show CDR1 as MNHEY and CDR2 as SMNVEV (reference sequence). This CDR3 region has 9 residues. The CDR3 DNA reads TGTGCCAGCTGCGGGACACGGAACTTC. Its protein is CASCGTRNF.

This clonotype was observed a handful of times. The chain employs TRBV7-9 and TRBJ2-3; 9 bases line up with TRBD2. This CDR3 comprises 16 residues. Germline loops: CDR1 SEHNR, CDR2 FQNEAQ (reference sequence). V lost 3 bases and J lost 0; bases outside the gene matches: 4. The CDR3, as DNA: TGTGCCAGCAGCTTTAGCGGGGGTTACAGCACAGATACGCAGTATTTT. Its translation is CASSFSGGYSTDTQYF. Combining the CDR3 with reference TRBV7-9 and TRBJ2-3 gives the whole variable domain DTGVSQNPRHKITKRGQNVTFRCDPISEHNRLYWYRQTLGQGPEFLTYFQNEAQLEKSRLLSDRFSAERPKGSFSTLEIQRTEQGDSAMYLCASSFSGGYSTDTQYFGPGTRLTVL.

The chain recombines TRBV5-3 with TRBJ2-7; D is ambiguous. TRBV5-3 is classed as an ORF, of uncertain function. The length of the CDR3 is 11 residues. Trimming removed 8 bases from V and 4 bases from J, with 10 bases in between. As DNA, the CDR3 is TGTGCCAGCACACCGGGTTACGAGCAGTACGTC. Its translation: CASTPGYEQYV.

Worth noting for this clonotype: A single base separates this from a much larger clone, so it may be a read error. The V and J genes are TRBV7-2 and TRBJ1-1, with D unclear. The V and J ends lost 0 bases and 7 bases respectively, with 12 bases between them. CDR1 and CDR2 from the germline V gene are SGHTA and FQGNSA. The CDR3 covers 14 residues. The CDR3 nucleotides are TGTGCCAGCAGCTTAGCGGGGTGGGGAGATGAAGCTTTCTTT. This gives the protein CASSLAGWGDEAFF.

The CDR3 here is CASSLRGPGQPQHF. Written as DNA, the CDR3 is TGTGCCAGCAGCTTAAGGGGTCCTGGTCAGCCCCAGCATTTT. The chain joins TRBV5-5 to TRBJ1-5; possibly TRBD1 for D (5 bases). Trimming removed 2 bases at V and 6 bases at J, with 12 bases between. Germline V gives CDR1 SGHKS, CDR2 YYEKEE (reference sequence). The CDR3 spans 14 residues. Based on the CDR3 plus reference TRBV5-5 and TRBJ1-5, the full variable domain is DAGVTQSPTHLIKTRGQQVTLRCSPISGHKSVSWYQQVLGQGPQFIFQYYEKEERGRGNFPDRFSARQFPNYSSELNVNALLLGDSALYLCASSLRGPGQPQHFGDGTRLSIL.

This rearrangement joins TRBV24-1 to TRBJ2-3, with D possibly TRBD1 on 6 matching bases. This CDR3 comprises 16 residues. Looked up from germline, CDR1 is KGHDR and CDR2 is SFDVKD. Trimming took off 4 bases at V and 0 bases at J, with 13 bases between the two ends. CDR3 residues: CATSERGQGSTDTQYF. The CDR3 coding sequence is TGTGCCACCAGTGAACGTGGCCAGGGGAGCACAGATACGCAGTATTTT.

This chain connects TRBV10-3 to TRBJ2-7; tentative D call: TRBD1 (6 bases). Between the trimmed V and J ends, which lost 7 bases and 6 bases, there was a span of 16 bases. The CDR3 loop spans 13 amino acids. Germline V gives CDR1 ENHRY, CDR2 SYGVKD. In nucleotides, the CDR3 is TGTGCCATCAAAGCAGGGGAACGCGGCGAGCAGTACTTC. Encoded protein: CAIKAGERGEQYF.

J is TRBJ2-1 and V is TRBV7-9; D unclear. Trimming pared 5 bases from V and 0 bases from J, leaving 14 bases between. This CDR3 has 16 amino acids. Germline lookup yields CDR1 SEHNR and CDR2 FQNEAQ (reference sequence). CDR3 coding DNA: TGTGCCAGCAGCCTCATCACCGCCAACTCCTACAATGAGCAGTTCTTC. It is translated as CASSLITANSYNEQFF. The full variable domain, its missing parts supplied by reference TRBV7-9 and TRBJ2-1, is DTGVSQNPRHKITKRGQNVTFRCDPISEHNRLYWYRQTLGQGPEFLTYFQNEAQLEKSRLLSDRFSAERPKGSFSTLEIQRTEQGDSAMYLCASSLITANSYNEQFFGPGTRLTVL.

The V and J genes are TRBV5-6 and TRBJ2-6, with D possibly TRBD1 on 6 matching bases. The V end lost 4 bases, the J end lost 11 bases, and 16 bases lay between the germline ends. The CDR3 loop spans 14 amino acids. Germline CDR1 is SGHDT and CDR2 is YYEEEE. CDR3 coding DNA: TGTGCCAGCAGCCTGCCACAGGGTTACGACGTCCTGACTTTC. Amino acids: CASSLPQGYDVLTF.

The chain recombines TRBV6-5 with TRBJ2-1; D is undetermined. The CDR3 contains 14 residues. V was trimmed by 0 bases and J by 8 bases, leaving 11 bases between them. Per the germline V gene, CDR1 is MNHEY and CDR2 is SVGAGI. The CDR3 nucleotides read TGTGCCAGCAGTTACTCAGGACGATACGATGAGCAGTTCTTC. Residues: CASSYSGRYDEQFF.

This clonotype was seen a handful of times. The chain combines TRBV2 with TRBJ2-5; 10 nucleotides agree with TRBD2. V shed 0 bases and J 0 bases; nucleotides not matched to a gene: 7. Germline values: CDR1 SNHLY, CDR2 FYNNEI. The CDR3 sequence is 18 residues long. The CDR3 DNA reads TGTGCCAGCAGTGAAGCGCTTCGTCTAGCGGGGGACCAAGAGACCCAGTACTTC. As protein: CASSEALRLAGDQETQYF.

This clonotype was seen ten or more times. This chain connects TRBV14 to TRBJ1-1; TRBD1 might be the D (6 bases). The germline V gene has CDR1 SGHDN and CDR2 FVKESK. This CDR3 comprises 15 residues. Between the trimmed V and J ends, which lost 1 base and 4 bases, there was a span of 13 bases. The CDR3: CASSQAGTRGTEAFF. The CDR3 bases are TGTGCCAGCAGCCAAGCCGGGACCAGGGGCACTGAAGCTTTCTTT.